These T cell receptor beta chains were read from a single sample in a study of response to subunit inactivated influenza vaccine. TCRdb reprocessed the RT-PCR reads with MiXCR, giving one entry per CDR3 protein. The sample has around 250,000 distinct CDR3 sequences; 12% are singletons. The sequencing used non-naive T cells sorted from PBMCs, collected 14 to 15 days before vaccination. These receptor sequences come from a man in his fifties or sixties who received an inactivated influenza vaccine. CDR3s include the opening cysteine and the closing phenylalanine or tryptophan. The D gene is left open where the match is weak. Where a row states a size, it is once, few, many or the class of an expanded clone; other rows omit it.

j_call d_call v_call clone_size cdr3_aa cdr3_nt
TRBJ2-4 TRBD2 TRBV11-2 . CASSPGRGALNIQYF TGTGCCAGCAGCCCAGGGCGGGGGGCCCTAAACATTCAGTACTTC
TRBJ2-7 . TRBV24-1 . CATSDLNGYEQYF TGTGCCACCAGTGATTTGAACGGTTACGAGCAGTACTTC
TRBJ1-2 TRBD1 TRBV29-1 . CSVRQGGYGYTF TGCAGCGTTAGACAGGGAGGGTATGGCTACACCTTC
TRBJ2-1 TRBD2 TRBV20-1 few CSASRMLAGISSYPEQFF TGCAGTGCTAGCCGAATGCTAGCGGGGATCTCCTCTTATCCTGAGCAGTTCTTC
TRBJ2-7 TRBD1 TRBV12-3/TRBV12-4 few CASSLGQKYEQYF TGTGCCAGCAGTTTGGGACAGAAATACGAGCAGTACTTC
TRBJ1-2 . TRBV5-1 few CASSLEGIGSQGYTF TGCGCCAGCAGCTTGGAAGGCATAGGTAGTCAAGGCTACACCTTC
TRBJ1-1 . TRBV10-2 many CASSRAGNTEAFF TGCGCCAGCAGCCGGGCAGGGAACACTGAAGCTTTCTTT
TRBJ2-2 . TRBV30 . CAWMASGGTGELFF TGTGCCTGGATGGCATCTGGGGGCACCGGGGAGCTGTTTTTT
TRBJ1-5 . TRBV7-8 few CASRVEVGQPQHF TGTGCCAGCAGGGTGGAGGTGGGTCAGCCCCAGCATTTT
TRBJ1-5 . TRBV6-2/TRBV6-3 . CASSYPTGQLAYFNQPQHF TGTGCCAGCAGTTACCCCACTGGACAGTTAGCCTACTTCAATCAGCCCCAGCATTTT
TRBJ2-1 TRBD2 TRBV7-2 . CASSLAAGATYNEQFF TGTGCCAGCAGCTTAGCAGCGGGAGCCACCTACAATGAGCAGTTCTTC
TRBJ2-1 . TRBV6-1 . CASSEEPRERGTYNEQFF TGTGCCAGCAGTGAAGAGCCCCGGGAGAGGGGGACCTACAATGAGCAGTTCTTC
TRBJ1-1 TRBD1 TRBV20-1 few CSASSGGTEAFF TGCAGTGCTAGTTCAGGGGGCACTGAAGCTTTCTTT
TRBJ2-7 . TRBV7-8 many CASSLEITTRYF TGTGCCAGCAGCTTAGAAATAACTACCCGGTACTTC
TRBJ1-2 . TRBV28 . CASSPLGRDGYGYTF TGTGCCAGCAGCCCCTTGGGGAGGGATGGGTATGGCTACACCTTC
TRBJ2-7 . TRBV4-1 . CASSQGQGPTYEQYF TGCGCCAGCAGCCAAGGGCAGGGGCCAACCTACGAGCAGTACTTC
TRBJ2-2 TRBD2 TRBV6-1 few CASTQSGTGYTGELFF TGTGCCAGCACCCAGAGCGGGACTGGATACACCGGGGAGCTGTTTTTT
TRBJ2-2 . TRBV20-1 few CSAPRENTGELFF TGCAGTGCTCCGCGAGAGAACACCGGGGAGCTGTTTTTT
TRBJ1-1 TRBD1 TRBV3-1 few CASSQDIWDRKAFF TGTGCCAGCAGCCAAGATATCTGGGACAGGAAAGCTTTCTTT
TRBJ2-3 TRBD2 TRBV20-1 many CSAQTSGSTDTQYF TGCAGTGCACAAACTAGCGGGAGTACAGATACGCAGTATTTT
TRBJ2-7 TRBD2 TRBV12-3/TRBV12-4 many CASSSPGLGRVEQYF TGTGCCAGCAGTTCCCCGGGACTAGGTCGTGTAGAGCAGTACTTC
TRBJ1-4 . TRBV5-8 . CASSPLWHEKLFF TGTGCCAGCAGCCCATTGTGGCATGAAAAACTGTTTTTT
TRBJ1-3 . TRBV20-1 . CSAREGLQGNTIYF TGCAGTGCTAGGGAGGGCCTCCAGGGAAACACCATATATTTT
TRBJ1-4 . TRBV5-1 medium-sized CASSPGGSVEKLFF TGCGCCAGCAGCCCCGGCGGATCGGTGGAAAAACTGTTTTTT
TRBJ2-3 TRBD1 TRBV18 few CASSPLQGARTDTQYF TGTGCCAGCTCACCCCTTCAGGGGGCGCGTACAGATACGCAGTATTTT
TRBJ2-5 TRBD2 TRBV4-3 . CASSQDRLAEETQYF TGCGCCAGCAGCCAAGATCGACTAGCGGAAGAGACCCAGTACTTC
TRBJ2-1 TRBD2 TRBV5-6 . CASSLVGGRALDEQFF TGTGCCAGCAGCTTGGTGGGCGGGAGGGCCCTCGATGAGCAGTTCTTC
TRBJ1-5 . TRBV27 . CASSLSPTEDQPQHF TGTGCCAGCAGTTTATCTCCCACTGAGGATCAGCCCCAGCATTTT
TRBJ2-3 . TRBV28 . CASSSPLLDLYF TGTGCCAGCAGTTCCCCCCTTTTGGACCTATATTTT
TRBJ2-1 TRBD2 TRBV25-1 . CASSEYVTSGRSEQFF TGTGCCAGCAGTGAATATGTGACTAGCGGGAGATCTGAGCAGTTCTTC
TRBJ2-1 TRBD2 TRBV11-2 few CASSGGGLSAFEQFF TGTGCCAGCAGCGGGGGGGGGTTGAGTGCCTTTGAGCAGTTCTTC
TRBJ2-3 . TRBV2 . CASSEEKADTQYF TGTGCCAGCAGTGAGGAGAAGGCAGATACGCAGTATTTT
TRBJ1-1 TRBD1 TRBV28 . CATKTGSITEAFF TGTGCCACTAAGACAGGGTCGATAACTGAAGCTTTCTTT
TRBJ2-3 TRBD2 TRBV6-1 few CASTPIAGGSLSDTQYF TGTGCCAGCACCCCGATAGCGGGGGGGTCTCTCTCCGATACGCAGTATTTT
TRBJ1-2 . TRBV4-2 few CASSQDRLANYGYTF TGTGCCAGCAGCCAAGACAGATTAGCTAACTATGGCTACACCTTC
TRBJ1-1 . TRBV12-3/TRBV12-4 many CASIPGHGNTEAFF TGTGCCAGCATCCCGGGACATGGGAACACTGAAGCTTTCTTT
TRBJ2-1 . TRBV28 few CASSGGGLAYNEQFF TGTGCCAGCAGTGGCGGAGGGTTAGCGTACAATGAGCAGTTCTTC
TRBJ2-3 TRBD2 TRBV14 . CASSQDRPSGRAVSYTDTQYF TGTGCCAGCAGCCAAGATCGTCCTAGCGGGAGGGCCGTGAGCTACACAGATACGCAGTATTTT